Included here is one TCR beta chain sequence, with context. Repertoires were generated with immunoSEQ multiplex PCR, while TCRdb's copy carries only in-frame clones and drops some. Of fewer than 85,000 clones in the sample, over 75% are singletons; the top ten hold roughly 6.9%. V lost 0 bases and J 3 bases, leaving 12 bases between the germline ends. The CDR3 runs to 16 residues. Per germline, CDR1 KGHSH and CDR2 LQKENI. These data belong to a study of control samples from healthy donors and cancer patients. The chain couples TRBV18 to TRBJ1-5; D is possibly TRBD1 (5 bases). The sample was blood. The receptor was derived from a man aged 45-60 years in good health. This CDR3 reads CASSPPNGGANQPQHF. As DNA, the CDR3 is TGTGCCAGCTCACCACCGAATGGAGGGGCCAATCAGCCCCAGCATTTT.